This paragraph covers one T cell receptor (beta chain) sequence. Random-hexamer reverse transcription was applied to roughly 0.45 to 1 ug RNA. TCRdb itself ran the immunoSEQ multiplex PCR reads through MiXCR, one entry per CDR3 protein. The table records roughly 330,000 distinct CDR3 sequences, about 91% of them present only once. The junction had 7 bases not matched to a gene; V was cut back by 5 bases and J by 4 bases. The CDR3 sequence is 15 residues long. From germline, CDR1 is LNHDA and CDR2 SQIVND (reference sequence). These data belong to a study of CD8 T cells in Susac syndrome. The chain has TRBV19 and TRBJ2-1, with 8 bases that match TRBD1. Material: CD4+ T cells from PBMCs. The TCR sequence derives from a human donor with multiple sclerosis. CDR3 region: CASSPDRVAYNEQFF. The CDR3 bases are TGTGCCAGTAGTCCGGACAGGGTGGCTTACAATGAGCAGTTCTTC.